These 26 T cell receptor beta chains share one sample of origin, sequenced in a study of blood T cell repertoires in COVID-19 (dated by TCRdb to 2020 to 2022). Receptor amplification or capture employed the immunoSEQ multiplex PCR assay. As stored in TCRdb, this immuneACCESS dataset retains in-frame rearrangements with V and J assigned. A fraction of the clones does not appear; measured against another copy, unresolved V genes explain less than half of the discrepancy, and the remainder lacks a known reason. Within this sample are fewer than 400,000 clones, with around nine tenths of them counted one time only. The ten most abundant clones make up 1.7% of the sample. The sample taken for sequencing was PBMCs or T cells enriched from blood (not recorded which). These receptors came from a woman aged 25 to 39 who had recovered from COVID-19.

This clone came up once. As DNA, the CDR3 is TGTGCCACCATGGCTAGCGGGGGTAATACGCAGTATTTT. Its translation: CATMASGGNTQYF. V is TRBV24-1 and J is TRBJ2-3; 10 bases map to TRBD2. The CDR3 has 13 amino acids. V shed 8 bases, J shed 7 bases, and the junction held 5 bases outside the gene matches. Germline V gives CDR1 KGHDR, CDR2 SFDVKD.

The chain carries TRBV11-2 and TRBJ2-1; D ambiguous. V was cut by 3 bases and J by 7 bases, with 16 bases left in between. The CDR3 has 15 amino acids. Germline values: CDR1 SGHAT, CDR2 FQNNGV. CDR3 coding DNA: TGTGCCAGCAGCTTTGTTGGCCGGGTGGTTAATGAGCAGTTCTTC. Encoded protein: CASSFVGRVVNEQFF.

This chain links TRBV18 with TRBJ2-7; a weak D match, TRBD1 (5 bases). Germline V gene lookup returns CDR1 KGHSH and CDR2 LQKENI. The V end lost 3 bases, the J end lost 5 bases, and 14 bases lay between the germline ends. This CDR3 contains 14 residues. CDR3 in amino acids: CASSPDQGVNEQYF. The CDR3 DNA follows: TGTGCCAGCTCACCCGATCAGGGCGTCAACGAGCAGTACTTC.

CDR3: CATSGSGGGNEQFF. In DNA form, the CDR3 reads TGTGCCACCAGTGGGAGCGGGGGGGGGAATGAGCAGTTCTTC. V gene TRBV24-1 combines with J gene TRBJ2-1; 10 bases line up with TRBD2. CDR3 length equals 14 residues. V trimming: 5 bases; J trimming: 7 bases; junction bases outside the gene matches: 4. From germline, CDR1 is KGHDR and CDR2 SFDVKD.

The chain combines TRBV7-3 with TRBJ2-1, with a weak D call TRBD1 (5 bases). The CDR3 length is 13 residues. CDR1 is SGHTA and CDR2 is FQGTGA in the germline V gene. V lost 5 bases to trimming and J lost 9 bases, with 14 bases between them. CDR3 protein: CASSKGNSREQFF. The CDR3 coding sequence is TGTGCCAGCAGCAAGGGGAACTCACGTGAGCAGTTCTTC.

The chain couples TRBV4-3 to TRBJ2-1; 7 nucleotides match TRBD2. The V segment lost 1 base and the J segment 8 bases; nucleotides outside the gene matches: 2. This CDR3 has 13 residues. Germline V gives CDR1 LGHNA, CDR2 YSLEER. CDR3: CASSQGLADEQFF. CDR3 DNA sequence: TGCGCCAGCAGCCAAGGACTAGCTGATGAGCAGTTCTTC.

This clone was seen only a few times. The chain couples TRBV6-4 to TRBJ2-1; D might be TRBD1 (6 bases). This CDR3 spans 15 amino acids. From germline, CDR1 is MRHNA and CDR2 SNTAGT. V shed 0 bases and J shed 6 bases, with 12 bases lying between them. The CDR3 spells CASSDSQGQINEQFF. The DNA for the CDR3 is TGTGCCAGCAGTGACTCGCAGGGGCAGATCAATGAGCAGTTCTTC.

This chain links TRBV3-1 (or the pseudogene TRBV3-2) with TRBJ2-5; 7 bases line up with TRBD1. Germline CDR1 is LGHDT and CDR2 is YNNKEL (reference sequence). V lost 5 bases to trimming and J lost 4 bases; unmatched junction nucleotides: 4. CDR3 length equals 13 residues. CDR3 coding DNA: TGTGCCAGCAGCATGACAGGGAGAGAGACCCAGTACTTC. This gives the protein CASSMTGRETQYF.

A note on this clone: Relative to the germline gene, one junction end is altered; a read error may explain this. CDR3 protein: CASSQGVKTEAFF. In DNA, the CDR3 is TGTGCCAGCAGCCAGGGGGTGAAAACTGAAGCTTTCTTT. This rearrangement joins TRBV6-5 to TRBJ1-1, with 7 bases identical to TRBD1. The CDR3 has 13 residues. CDR1 is MNHEY, CDR2 SVGAGI, per germline.

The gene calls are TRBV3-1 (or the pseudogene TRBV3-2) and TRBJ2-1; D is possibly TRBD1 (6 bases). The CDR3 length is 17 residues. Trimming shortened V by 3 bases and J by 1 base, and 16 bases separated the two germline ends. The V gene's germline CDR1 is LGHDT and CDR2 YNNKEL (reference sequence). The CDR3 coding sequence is TGTGCCAGCAGCCACCGAAATACAGGACAGTCCTACAATGAGCAGTTCTTC. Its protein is CASSHRNTGQSYNEQFF.

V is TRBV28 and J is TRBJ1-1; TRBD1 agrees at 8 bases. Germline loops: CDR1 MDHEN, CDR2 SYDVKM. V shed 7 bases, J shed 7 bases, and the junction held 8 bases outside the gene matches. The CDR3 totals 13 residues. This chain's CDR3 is CASMQGAEDEAFF. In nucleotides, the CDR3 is TGTGCCAGCATGCAGGGGGCGGAGGATGAAGCTTTCTTT.

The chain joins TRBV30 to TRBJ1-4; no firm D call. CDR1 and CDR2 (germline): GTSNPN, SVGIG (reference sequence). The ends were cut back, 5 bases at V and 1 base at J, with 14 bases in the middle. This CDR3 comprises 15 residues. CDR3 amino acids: CAWQRDQRTNEKLFF. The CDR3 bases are TGTGCCTGGCAACGGGATCAGAGAACTAATGAAAAACTGTTTTTT.

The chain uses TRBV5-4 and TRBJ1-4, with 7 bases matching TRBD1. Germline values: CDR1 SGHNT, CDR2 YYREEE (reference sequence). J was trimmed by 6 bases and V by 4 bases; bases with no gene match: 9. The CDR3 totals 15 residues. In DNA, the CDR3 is TGTGCCAGCAGCAGAAGACAGGGTTCCCATGAAAAACTGTTTTTT. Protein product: CASSRRQGSHEKLFF.

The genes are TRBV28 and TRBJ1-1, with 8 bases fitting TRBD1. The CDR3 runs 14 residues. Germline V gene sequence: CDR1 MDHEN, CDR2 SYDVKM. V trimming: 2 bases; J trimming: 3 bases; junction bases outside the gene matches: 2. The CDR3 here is CASSLTGGHTEAFF. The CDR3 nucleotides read TGTGCCAGCAGTTTAACAGGGGGACACACTGAAGCTTTCTTT.

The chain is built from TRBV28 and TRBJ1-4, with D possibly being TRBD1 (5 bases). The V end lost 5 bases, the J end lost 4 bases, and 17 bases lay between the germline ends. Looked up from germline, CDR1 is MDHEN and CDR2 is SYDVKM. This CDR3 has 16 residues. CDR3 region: CASSTTGGLNNEKLFF. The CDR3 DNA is TGTGCCAGCAGTACGACGGGGGGACTTAATAATGAAAAACTGTTTTTT.

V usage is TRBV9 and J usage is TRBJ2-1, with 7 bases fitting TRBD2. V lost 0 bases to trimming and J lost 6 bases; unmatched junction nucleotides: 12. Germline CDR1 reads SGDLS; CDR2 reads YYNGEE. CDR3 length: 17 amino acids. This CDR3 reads CASSVGVGGSDRNEQFF. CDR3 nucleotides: TGTGCCAGCAGCGTAGGGGTGGGAGGGTCAGATCGCAATGAGCAGTTCTTC.

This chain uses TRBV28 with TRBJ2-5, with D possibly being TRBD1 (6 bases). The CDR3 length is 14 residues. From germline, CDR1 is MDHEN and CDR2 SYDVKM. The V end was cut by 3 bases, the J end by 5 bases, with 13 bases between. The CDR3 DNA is TGTGCCAGCAGTTTTCGAACAGGGCCGGAGACCCAGTACTTC. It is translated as CASSFRTGPETQYF.

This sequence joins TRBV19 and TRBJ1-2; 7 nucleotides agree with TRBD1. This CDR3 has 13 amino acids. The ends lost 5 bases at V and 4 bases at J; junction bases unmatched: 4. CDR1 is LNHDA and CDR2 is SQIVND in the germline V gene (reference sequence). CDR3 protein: CASSSRTGYGYTF. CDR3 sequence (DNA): TGTGCCAGTAGTTCCAGGACAGGCTATGGCTACACCTTC.

CDR3 DNA sequence: TGTGCCAGTAGTAGAGGGGACATGAACACTGAAGCTTTCTTT. Residues: CASSRGDMNTEAFF. J is TRBJ1-1 and V is TRBV19; maybe TRBD1 (6 bases). Germline loops: CDR1 LNHDA, CDR2 SQIVND (reference sequence). Between the trimmed V and J ends, which lost 4 bases and 0 bases, there was a span of 9 bases. CDR3 length: 14 residues.

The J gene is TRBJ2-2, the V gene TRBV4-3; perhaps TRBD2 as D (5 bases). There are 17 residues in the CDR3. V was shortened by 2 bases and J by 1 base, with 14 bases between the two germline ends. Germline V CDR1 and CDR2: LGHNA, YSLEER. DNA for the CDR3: TGCGCCAGCAGCCAATCCCCTGCGGGCCTGAACACCGGGGAGCTGTTTTTT. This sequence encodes CASSQSPAGLNTGELFF.

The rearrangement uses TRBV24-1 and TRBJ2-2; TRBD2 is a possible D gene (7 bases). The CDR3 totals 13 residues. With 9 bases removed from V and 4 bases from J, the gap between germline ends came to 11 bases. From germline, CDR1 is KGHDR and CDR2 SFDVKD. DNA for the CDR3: TGTGCCACCTCGGGGGGCGTCACCGGGGAGCTGTTTTTT. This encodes CATSGGVTGELFF.

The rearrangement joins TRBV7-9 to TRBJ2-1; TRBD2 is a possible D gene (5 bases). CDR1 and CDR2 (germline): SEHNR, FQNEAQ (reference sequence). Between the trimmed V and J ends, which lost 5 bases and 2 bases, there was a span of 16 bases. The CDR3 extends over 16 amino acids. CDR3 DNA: TGTGCCAGCAGCGTTAATTTTGGACTGACCTACAATGAGCAGTTCTTC. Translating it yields CASSVNFGLTYNEQFF.

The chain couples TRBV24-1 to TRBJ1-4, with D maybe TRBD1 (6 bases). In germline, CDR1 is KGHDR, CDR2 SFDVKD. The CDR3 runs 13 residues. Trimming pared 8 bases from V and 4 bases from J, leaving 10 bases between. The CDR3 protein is CATTGQSNEKLFF. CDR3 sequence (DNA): TGTGCCACCACCGGACAGAGTAATGAAAAACTGTTTTTT.

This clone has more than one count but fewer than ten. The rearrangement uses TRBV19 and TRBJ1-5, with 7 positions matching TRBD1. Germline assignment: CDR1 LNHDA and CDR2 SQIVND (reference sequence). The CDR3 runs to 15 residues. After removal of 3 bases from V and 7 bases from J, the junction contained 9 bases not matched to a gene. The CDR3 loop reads CASSMIGGLWQPQHF. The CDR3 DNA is TGTGCCAGTAGTATGATAGGGGGCCTGTGGCAGCCCCAGCATTTT.

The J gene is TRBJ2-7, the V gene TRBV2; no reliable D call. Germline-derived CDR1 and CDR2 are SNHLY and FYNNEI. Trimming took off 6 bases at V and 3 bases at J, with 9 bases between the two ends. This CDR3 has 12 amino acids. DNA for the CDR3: TGTGCCAGCAGGTCGACGGGCTACGAGCAGTACTTC. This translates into CASRSTGYEQYF.

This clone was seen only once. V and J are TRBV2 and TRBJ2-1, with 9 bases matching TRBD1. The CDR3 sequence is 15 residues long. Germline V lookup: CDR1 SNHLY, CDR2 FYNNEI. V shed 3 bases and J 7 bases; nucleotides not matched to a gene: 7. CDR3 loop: CASSDWDRVVNEQFF. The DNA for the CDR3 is TGTGCCAGCAGTGATTGGGACAGGGTTGTAAATGAGCAGTTCTTC.